Listed below are T cell receptor beta chains from one sample, sequenced in a study of blood T cell repertoires in COVID-19. Repertoires were generated with immunoSEQ multiplex PCR, while TCRdb's copy carries only in-frame clones and drops some. The table shows 70,000 to 85,000 clones, with approximately 82% occurring only once. Sequencing was carried out using peripheral blood. These receptor sequences come from a man at least 80 years old with active or convalescent COVID-19. The CDR3 runs from the conserved cysteine through the conserved F or W. Each record gives: clone size, J gene, D gene, V gene, CDR3 protein, CDR3 DNA. The D gene is left open where the match is weak. The size of a clone is reported for some rows only, either as once, few or many, or as a class for expanded clones.

>-|TRBJ2-7|-|TRBV21-1
CASRLSGSSYEQYF
TGTGCCAGCAGACTATCCGGGAGCTCCTACGAGCAGTACTTC
>-|TRBJ2-7|TRBD2|TRBV10-2
CASRVREGSYEQYF
TGCGCCAGCAGAGTCCGGGAGGGGAGCTACGAGCAGTACTTC
>-|TRBJ2-2|-|TRBV11-2
CASSPHRGSTGELFF
TGTGCCAGCAGCCCACACCGCGGCTCCACCGGGGAGCTGTTTTTT
>-|TRBJ1-3|-|TRBV7-6
CASSLEGASGNTIYF
TGTGCCAGCAGCTTAGAGGGAGCCTCTGGAAACACCATATATTTT
>-|TRBJ1-5|TRBD1|TRBV7-2
CASSRTGQNQPQHF
TGTGCCAGCAGCCGGACAGGGCAAAATCAGCCCCAGCATTTT
>-|TRBJ1-2|TRBD1|TRBV12-3/TRBV12-4
CASSLGGTDGYTF
TGTGCCAGCAGTTTAGGCGGGACAGATGGCTACACCTTC
>-|TRBJ1-6|TRBD1|TRBV5-1
CASSEGQRNSPLHF
TGCGCCAGCAGCGAGGGACAGAGAAATTCACCCCTCCACTTT
>-|TRBJ2-7|-|TRBV20-1
CSASPQGQPGDEQYF
TGCAGTGCTAGTCCCCAGGGACAACCTGGGGACGAGCAGTACTTC
>few|TRBJ1-2|-|TRBV6-5
CASTPTGTGYTF
TGTGCCAGCACCCCAACCGGGACAGGCTACACCTTC
>-|TRBJ2-7|TRBD1|TRBV5-1
CASSPEGRRQGEYF
TGCGCCAGCAGCCCGGAGGGGCGGAGACAGGGGGAGTACTTC
>-|TRBJ1-2|TRBD1|TRBV29-1
CSARQGGSYGYTF
TGCAGCGCTAGACAGGGGGGCTCCTATGGCTACACCTTC
>-|TRBJ1-2|TRBD1|TRBV19
CASSIAGTGGGYTF
TGTGCCAGTAGTATAGCCGGGACAGGGGGAGGCTACACCTTC
>-|TRBJ2-5|TRBD1|TRBV5-1
CASSSGQGKVTQYF
TGCGCCAGCAGCAGTGGACAGGGAAAGGTGACCCAGTACTTC
>-|TRBJ1-6|TRBD1|TRBV19
CASSLWDSRNSPLHF
TGTGCCAGTAGTCTCTGGGACAGCCGGAATTCACCCCTCCACTTT
>-|TRBJ2-3|-|TRBV7-2
CASSPLASTDTQYF
TGTGCCAGCAGCCCCCTAGCTAGCACAGATACGCAGTATTTT
>-|TRBJ2-1|TRBD2|TRBV5-5
CASKTSGAHNEQFF
TGTGCCAGCAAAACTAGCGGGGCCCACAATGAGCAGTTCTTC
>-|TRBJ1-1|TRBD1|TRBV7-2
CASSRTGGLTEAFF
TGTGCCAGCAGCCGGACAGGGGGCCTCACTGAAGCTTTCTTT
>-|TRBJ1-3|TRBD1|TRBV7-8
CASSPRTGTGNTIYF
TGTGCCAGCAGCCCCCGGACAGGGACTGGAAACACCATATATTTT
>-|TRBJ1-2|TRBD1|TRBV27
CASSSGTGVGYGYTF
TGTGCCAGCAGTTCCGGGACAGGGGTCGGCTATGGCTACACCTTC
>-|TRBJ2-3|TRBD2|TRBV27
CASSLSGSPTDTQYF
TGTGCCAGCAGTTTGAGCGGGAGTCCCACAGATACGCAGTATTTT
>-|TRBJ1-1|-|TRBV5-6
CASSFGAGGLRTEAFF
TGTGCCAGCAGCTTCGGCGCAGGAGGCCTGAGGACTGAAGCTTTCTTT
>few|TRBJ2-3|TRBD2|TRBV5-4
CASSTRGSGGAADTQYF
TGTGCCAGCAGCACCCGCGGGAGCGGGGGGGCCGCAGATACGCAGTATTTT
>-|TRBJ1-2|-|TRBV7-2
CASSSYREVDYGYTF
TGTGCCAGCAGCTCCTACAGGGAAGTAGACTATGGCTACACCTTC
>-|TRBJ1-2|-|TRBV5-5
CASSLAELGANGYTF
TGTGCCAGCAGCTTGGCCGAGCTGGGGGCGAATGGCTACACCTTC
>-|TRBJ2-5|-|TRBV4-1
CASSQGRRTGNQETQYF
TGCGCCAGCAGCCAAGGGCGTCGAACAGGGAACCAAGAGACCCAGTACTTC
>-|TRBJ2-5|TRBD2|TRBV7-9
CASSLLGLAGGHQETQYF
TGTGCCAGCAGCTTACTGGGACTAGCGGGGGGACACCAAGAGACCCAGTACTTC
>once|TRBJ2-2|TRBD2|TRBV5-4
CASSRDYANTGELFF
TGTGCCAGCAGCAGGGACTACGCGAACACCGGGGAGCTGTTTTTT
>-|TRBJ1-1|-|TRBV19
CASSIRRDRNTEAFF
TGTGCCAGTAGTATAAGGAGGGATCGGAACACTGAAGCTTTCTTT
>-|TRBJ2-7|TRBD1|TRBV2
CASGDRAAYEQYF
TGTGCCAGCGGGGACAGGGCAGCGTACGAGCAGTACTTC
>-|TRBJ2-3|-|TRBV6-1
CASSERWRGPDTQYF
TGTGCCAGCAGTGAAAGGTGGCGGGGGCCAGATACGCAGTATTTT
>once|TRBJ1-5|-|TRBV6-5
CASSYLPGQPQHF
TGTGCCAGCAGTTACTTGCCTGGCCAGCCCCAGCATTTT